Following are 3 T cell receptor beta chains from one sample sequenced in a study of blood T cell repertoires in COVID-19. Sequencing was performed with immunoSEQ multiplex PCR; in TCRdb, only in-frame clones are kept and a portion is missing. The repertoire includes about 88,000 clones, approximately 92% of them detected once, and 5% to 5.5% sits in the top ten. The sequencing input was peripheral blood. Receptors were obtained from an elderly woman with active COVID-19.

This chain uses TRBV6-2 or TRBV6-3 with TRBJ2-5; 8 bases agree with TRBD1. With 5 bases clipped from V and 5 bases from J, the junction kept 10 bases outside the gene matches. CDR1 is MNHEY and CDR2 is SVGEGT in the germline V gene. The CDR3 length is 15 residues. The CDR3: CASSNPRQGMETQYF. The CDR3 bases are TGTGCCAGCAGTAACCCCAGACAGGGGATGGAGACCCAGTACTTC.

V usage is TRBV5-1 and J usage is TRBJ1-1, with 8 bases matching TRBD1. CDR1 and CDR2 from the germline V gene are SGHRS and YFSETQ. Trimming cost V 8 bases and J 0 bases; bases outside gene matches: 9. This CDR3 spans 15 amino acids. This CDR3 reads CASRGQGALNTEAFF. DNA of the CDR3: TGCGCCAGTAGAGGGCAGGGGGCTTTGAACACTGAAGCTTTCTTT.

The chain has TRBV7-8 and TRBJ2-4, with 7 bases matching TRBD1. V lost 2 bases and J lost 0; bases outside the gene matches: 10. This CDR3 contains 18 residues. Germline CDR1 and CDR2: SGHVS and FQNEAQ. The CDR3 protein is CASSLLGGTALAKNIQYF. In DNA form, the CDR3 reads TGTGCCAGCAGCTTATTAGGTGGGACAGCTCTAGCCAAAAACATTCAGTACTTC.